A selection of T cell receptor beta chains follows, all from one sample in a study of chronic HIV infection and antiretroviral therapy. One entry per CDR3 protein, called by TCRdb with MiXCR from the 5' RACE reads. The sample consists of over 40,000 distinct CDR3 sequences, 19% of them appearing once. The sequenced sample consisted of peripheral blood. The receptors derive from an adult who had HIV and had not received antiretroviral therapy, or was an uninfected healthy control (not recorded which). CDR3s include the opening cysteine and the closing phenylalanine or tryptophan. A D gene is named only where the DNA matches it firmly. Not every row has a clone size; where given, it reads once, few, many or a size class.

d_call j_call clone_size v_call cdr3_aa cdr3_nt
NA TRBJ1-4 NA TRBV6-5 CASSPRGSYEKLFF TGTGCCAGCAGTCCGCGGGGGTCCTACGAAAAACTGTTTTTT
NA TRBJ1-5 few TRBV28 CASSLTGTLKPQHF TGTGCCAGCAGTCTTACCGGGACCTTAAAGCCCCAGCATTTT
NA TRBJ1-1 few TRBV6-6 CASKPPGTEAFF TGTGCCAGCAAACCTCCAGGCACTGAAGCTTTCTTT
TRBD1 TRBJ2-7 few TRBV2 CAGGQGYEQYF TGTGCCGGAGGACAGGGCTACGAGCAGTACTTC
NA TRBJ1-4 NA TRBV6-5 CASSFSRRLSNEKLFF TGTGCCAGCAGTTTCTCCCGCCGATTATCTAATGAAAAACTGTTTTTT
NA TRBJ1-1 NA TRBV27 CASSVQVNTEAFF TGTGCCAGCAGTGTCCAGGTGAACACTGAAGCTTTCTTT
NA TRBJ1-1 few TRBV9 CASSVDGRVVAEAFF TGTGCCAGCAGCGTAGACGGCAGGGTAGTCGCTGAAGCTTTCTTT
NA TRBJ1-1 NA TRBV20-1 CSARAEAFF TGCAGTGCTAGGGCGGAAGCTTTCTTT
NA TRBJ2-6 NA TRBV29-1 CSVRGAGANVLTF TGCAGCGTCAGGGGGGCTGGGGCCAACGTCCTGACTTTC
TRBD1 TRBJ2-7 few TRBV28 CASSSIRPGQVYYEQYF TGTGCCAGCAGTTCGATAAGACCGGGACAGGTCTACTACGAGCAGTACTTC
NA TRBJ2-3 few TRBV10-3 CAISGGVSTDTQYF TGTGCCATCAGTGGGGGAGTCAGCACAGATACGCAGTATTTT
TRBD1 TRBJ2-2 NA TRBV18 CASSSRRGRSGELFF TGTGCCAGCTCATCCCGCAGGGGGAGATCCGGGGAGCTGTTTTTT
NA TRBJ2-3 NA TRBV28 CASSFMAVFTDTQYF TGTGCCAGCAGTTTCATGGCGGTTTTCACAGATACGCAGTATTTT
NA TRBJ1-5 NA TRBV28 CASSLIAGRNQPQHF TGTGCCAGCAGTTTAATTGCAGGGCGCAATCAGCCCCAGCATTTT